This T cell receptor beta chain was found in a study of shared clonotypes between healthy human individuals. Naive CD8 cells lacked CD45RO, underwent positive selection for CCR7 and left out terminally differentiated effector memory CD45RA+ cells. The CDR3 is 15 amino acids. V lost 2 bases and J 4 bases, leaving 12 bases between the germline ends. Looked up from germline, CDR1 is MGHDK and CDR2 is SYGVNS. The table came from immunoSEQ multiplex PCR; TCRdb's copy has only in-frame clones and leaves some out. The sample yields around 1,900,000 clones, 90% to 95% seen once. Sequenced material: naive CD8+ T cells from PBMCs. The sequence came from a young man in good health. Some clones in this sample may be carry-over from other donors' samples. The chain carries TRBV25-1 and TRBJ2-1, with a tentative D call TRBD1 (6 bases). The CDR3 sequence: CASSEHRVLYNEQFF. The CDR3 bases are TGTGCCAGCAGTGAACACAGGGTCCTTTACAATGAGCAGTTCTTC.